Presented here are 23 T cell receptor beta chains from one specimen sequenced in a study of blood T cells in healthy people across ages. For the second PCR, which ran for about 6 to 11 cycles, a sample-barcoded 5' primer and a J-beta primer mix were used. TCRdb passed the 5' RACE reads through MiXCR, listing each CDR3 protein once. The sample includes under 2,000,000 distinct CDR3 sequences, less than 50% seen only once; the top ten take more than 2%. Sequenced material: blood. The receptors were sampled from a middle-aged woman in good health.

This sequence joins TRBV5-1 and TRBJ2-6; D is possibly TRBD1 (7 bases). Germline V gives CDR1 SGHRS, CDR2 YFSETQ. V was trimmed by 3 bases and J by 2 bases, leaving 18 bases between them. The CDR3 sequence is 18 residues long. CDR3 sequence: CASSSGGPRGPGANVLTF. The CDR3, as DNA: TGCGCCAGCAGCTCAGGGGGGCCAAGAGGACCTGGGGCCAACGTCCTGACTTTC.

The V gene is TRBV7-9, the J gene TRBJ1-2; the D is unclear. Germline V gene data show CDR1 as SEHNR and CDR2 as FQNEAQ (reference sequence). Trimming removed 5 bases at V and 8 bases at J, with 18 bases between. The length of the CDR3 is 14 residues. DNA for the CDR3: TGTGCCAGCAGCGTATCCGGGTCAAAAGGGGGCTACACCTTC. Protein product: CASSVSGSKGGYTF.

This clonotype was counted a few times. The V call is TRBV11-2, the J call TRBJ2-7, with D uncertain. Looked up from germline, CDR1 is SGHAT and CDR2 is FQNNGV. Trimming shortened V by 6 bases and J by 1 base, and 13 bases separated the two germline ends. The CDR3 extends over 14 amino acids. The CDR3 sequence is CASRDLRVSYEQYF. In DNA, the CDR3 is TGTGCCAGCAGGGACCTCCGGGTATCCTACGAGCAGTACTTC.

The chain is built from TRBV11-1 and TRBJ2-7; 12 bases line up with TRBD1. The germline V gene encodes CDR1 SGHAT and CDR2 FQDESV (reference sequence). This CDR3 region has 17 residues. V lost 1 base to trimming and J lost 12 bases; unmatched junction nucleotides: 16. The CDR3 spells CASSLGTGTGGLETRYF. CDR3 sequence (DNA): TGTGCCAGCAGCTTAGGAACCGGGACAGGGGGCTTGGAGACCCGGTACTTC.

The chain recombines TRBV27 with TRBJ2-2; D is unclear. This CDR3 contains 12 residues. Germline V CDR1 and CDR2: MNHEY, SMNVEV (reference sequence). The germline V and J ends were trimmed by 1 base and 4 bases, with 1 base remaining between them. In DNA, the CDR3 is TGTGCCAGCAGTTTATTCACCGGGGAGCTGTTTTTT. Translating gives CASSLFTGELFF.

The chain carries TRBV29-1 and TRBJ2-7, with TRBD1 matching 10 bases. Trimming cost V 1 base and J 7 bases; bases outside gene matches: 4. The CDR3 length is 13 residues. Germline V gene data show CDR1 as SQVTM and CDR2 as ANQGSEA. The CDR3 here is CSVEGDRGFEQYF. The CDR3 nucleotides are TGCAGCGTTGAAGGGGACAGGGGTTTTGAGCAGTACTTC.

The chain recombines TRBV29-1 with TRBJ1-2; 9 positions agree with TRBD1. The V gene end was trimmed by 6 bases and the J gene end by 10 bases; junction bases not matched to a gene: 9. In germline, CDR1 is SQVTM, CDR2 ANQGSEA. The CDR3 is made up of 12 amino acids. The chain's CDR3 is CSVGTGTGTYTF. Written as DNA, the CDR3 is TGCAGCGTGGGGACCGGGACAGGGACCTACACCTTC.

This chain uses TRBV4-1 with TRBJ2-4; D gene unclear. This CDR3 is 16 amino acids long. Trimming pared 0 bases from V and 3 bases from J, leaving 12 bases between. Germline CDR1 is MGHRA and CDR2 is YSYEKL. CDR3 DNA sequence: TGCGCCAGCAGCCAAGATCTAACAGTTGTCAAAAACATTCAGTACTTC. Protein: CASSQDLTVVKNIQYF.

This clonotype has more than one count but fewer than ten. This chain connects TRBV4-3 to TRBJ2-7; either TRBD1 or TRBD2 may fit D (5 bases each). CDR1 is LGHNA, CDR2 YSLEER, per germline. With 3 bases removed from V and 2 bases from J, the gap between germline ends came to 17 bases. The CDR3 is made up of 16 amino acids. The DNA for the CDR3 is TGCGCCAGCAGCCACTCCGTTGGGACGGCTACCTACGAGCAGTACTTC. As protein: CASSHSVGTATYEQYF.

This clonotype was found once. The V gene is TRBV6-5, the J gene TRBJ1-1, with TRBD1 identical over 9 bases. CDR1 is MNHEY and CDR2 is SVGAGI in the germline V gene. The trim removed 6 bases at V and 7 bases at J, leaving 15 bases unmatched. The CDR3 length is 16 residues. CDR3 bases: TGTGCCAGCAGATTACAGGGGGCACCACCCCGCGATGAAGCTTTCTTT. This gives the protein CASRLQGAPPRDEAFF.

The gene calls are TRBV7-9 and TRBJ2-7; no definite D call. From germline, CDR1 is SEHNR and CDR2 FQNEAQ (reference sequence). The CDR3 is made up of 14 amino acids. Trimming removed 4 bases from V and 2 bases from J, with 12 bases in between. This chain's CDR3 is CASSSDGPPYEQYF. The CDR3 DNA follows: TGTGCCAGCAGCTCGGATGGGCCCCCCTACGAGCAGTACTTC.

This chain connects TRBV7-3 to TRBJ2-1; D not certain. The germline V gene encodes CDR1 SGHTA and CDR2 FQGTGA. The length of the CDR3 is 14 residues. Trimming cost V 4 bases and J 5 bases, with 12 bases left between them. CDR3 nucleotide sequence: TGTGCCAGCAGCTCAGATATTAGAGACAATGAGCAGTTCTTC. This codes for CASSSDIRDNEQFF.

The chain carries TRBV5-1 and TRBJ2-1; D may match TRBD1 or TRBD2 (5 bases each). From germline, CDR1 is SGHRS and CDR2 YFSETQ. Trimming took off 8 bases at V and 2 bases at J, with 17 bases between the two ends. The CDR3 loop spans 15 amino acids. CDR3 sequence: CASIRGGSTYNEQFF. Written as DNA, the CDR3 is TGCGCCAGTATTCGTGGGGGATCAACCTACAATGAGCAGTTCTTC.

The rearrangement uses TRBV27 and TRBJ2-3, with D possibly being TRBD2 (5 bases). Germline CDR1 reads MNHEY; CDR2 reads SMNVEV (reference sequence). V gave up 3 bases and J gave up 4 bases, with 11 bases separating them. This CDR3 is built from 14 residues. CDR3 bases: TGTGCCAGCAGTTTCCGCCTCGGGGCAGATACGCAGTATTTT. It encodes CASSFRLGADTQYF.

The chain carries TRBV5-1 and TRBJ2-5, with TRBD1 matching over 11 bases. V shed 3 bases, J shed 5 bases, and the junction held 6 bases outside the gene matches. The CDR3 runs 15 residues. Germline CDR1 and CDR2: SGHRS and YFSETQ. The DNA for the CDR3 is TGCGCCAGCAGCTCCCGGACAGGGGGCTTGGAGACCCAGTACTTC. Encoded protein: CASSSRTGGLETQYF.

V gene TRBV4-1 combines with J gene TRBJ2-1; a weak D match, TRBD2 (6 bases). Trimming removed 0 bases from V and 2 bases from J, with 17 bases in between. The CDR3 extends over 18 amino acids. Per the germline V gene, CDR1 is MGHRA and CDR2 is YSYEKL. Here the CDR3 DNA reads TGCGCCAGCAGCCAAGATGAGGACGTAAGACTAGCCTACAATGAGCAGTTCTTC. It specifies CASSQDEDVRLAYNEQFF.

The chain has TRBV24-1 and TRBJ1-5; 8 nucleotides match TRBD1. Germline-derived CDR1 and CDR2 are KGHDR and SFDVKD. CDR3 length equals 16 residues. The CDR3 DNA reads as TGTGCTGGTGAACTGATTCGACAGGGGAGCAATCAGCCCCAGCATTTT. This sequence encodes CAGELIRQGSNQPQHF.

V usage is TRBV29-1 and J usage is TRBJ2-5, with TRBD1 as a possible D gene (7 bases). The CDR3 totals 14 residues. V was trimmed by 7 bases and J by 2 bases, leaving 17 bases between them. CDR1 and CDR2 (germline): SQVTM, ANQGSEA. In DNA form, the CDR3 reads TGCAGCGCACAGGAACAGGGGACTCAAGAGACCCAGTACTTC. Its translation is CSAQEQGTQETQYF. Filled out from reference TRBV29-1 and TRBJ2-5, the complete variable domain reads SAVISQKPSRDICQRGTSLTIQCQVDSQVTMMFWYRQQPGQSLTLIATANQGSEATYESGFVIDKFPISRPNLTFSTLTVSNMSPEDSSIYLCSAQEQGTQETQYFGPGTRLLVL.

The J gene is TRBJ2-1, the V gene TRBV28; a possible D gene is TRBD2 (5 bases). The germline V gene encodes CDR1 MDHEN and CDR2 SYDVKM. The V and J ends lost 6 bases and 10 bases respectively, with 22 bases between them. The CDR3 runs to 15 residues. The CDR3 nucleotides are TGTGCCAGCAGGCGCCGACTCGGGGTTACGCGGGAGCAGTTCTTC. Translation gives CASRRRLGVTREQFF. Complete variable domain (other parts from reference TRBV28 and TRBJ2-1): DVKVTQSSRYLVKRTGEKVFLECVQDMDHENMFWYRQDPGLGLRLIYFSYDVKMKEKGDIPEGYSVSREKKERFSLILESASTNQTSMYLCASRRRLGVTREQFFGPGTRLTVL.

J is TRBJ2-7 and V is TRBV7-2; the match to TRBD2 covers 9 bases. The CDR3 sequence is 15 residues long. Losses at the gene ends were 2 bases for V and 0 bases for J; bases not matched to a gene: 2. CDR1 is SGHTA and CDR2 is FQGNSA in the germline V gene. The CDR3 sequence is CASSLSSGDSYEQYF. The CDR3 DNA follows: TGTGCCAGCAGCTTATCTAGCGGGGACTCCTACGAGCAGTACTTC.

The J gene is TRBJ2-1, the V gene TRBV6-1; D possibly corresponds to TRBD1 (5 bases). This CDR3 has 16 residues. Trimming stripped 0 bases from V and 3 bases from J, with 12 bases between. The germline CDR1 and CDR2 sequences are MNHNS and SASEGT. Here the CDR3 reads CASSEAWTNHYNEQFF. In DNA, the CDR3 is TGTGCCAGCAGTGAAGCGTGGACAAATCACTACAATGAGCAGTTCTTC.

The J gene is TRBJ1-2, the V gene TRBV6-6; TRBD1 agrees at 7 bases. The CDR3 is 17 residues long. J lost 2 bases, V lost 2 bases, and 11 bases had no gene match. From germline, CDR1 is MNHNY and CDR2 SVGAGI (reference sequence). CDR3 amino acids: CASSYPHAGTENYGYTF. The CDR3 DNA follows: TGTGCCAGCAGTTACCCTCATGCCGGGACAGAGAACTATGGCTACACCTTC.

This clonotype was seen only a few times. This chain connects TRBV20-1 to TRBJ1-5; maybe TRBD1 (6 bases). The CDR3 contains 14 residues. Germline V gives CDR1 DFQATT, CDR2 SNEGSKA (reference sequence). V lost 3 bases to trimming and J lost 1 base, with 10 bases between them. CDR3 nucleotide sequence: TGCAGTGCTAGTCGAACAGGGAGCAATCAGCCCCAGCATTTT. It yields the protein CSASRTGSNQPQHF.